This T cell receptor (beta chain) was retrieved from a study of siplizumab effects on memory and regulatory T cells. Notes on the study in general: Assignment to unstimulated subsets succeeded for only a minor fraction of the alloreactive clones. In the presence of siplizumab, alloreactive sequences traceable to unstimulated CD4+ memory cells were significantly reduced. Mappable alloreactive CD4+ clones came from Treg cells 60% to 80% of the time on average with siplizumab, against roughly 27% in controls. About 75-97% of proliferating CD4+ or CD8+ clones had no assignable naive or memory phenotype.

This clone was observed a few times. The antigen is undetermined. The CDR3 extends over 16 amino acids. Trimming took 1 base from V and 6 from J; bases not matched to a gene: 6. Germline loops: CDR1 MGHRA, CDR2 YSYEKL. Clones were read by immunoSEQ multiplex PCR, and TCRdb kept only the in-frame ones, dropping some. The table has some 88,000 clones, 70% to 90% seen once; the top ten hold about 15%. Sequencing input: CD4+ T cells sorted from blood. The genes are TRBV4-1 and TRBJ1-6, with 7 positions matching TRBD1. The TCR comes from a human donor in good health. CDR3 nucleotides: TGCGCCAGCAGCCAAGTGATAGCAGGGGGTAATTCACCCCTCCACTTT. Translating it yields CASSQVIAGGNSPLHF.